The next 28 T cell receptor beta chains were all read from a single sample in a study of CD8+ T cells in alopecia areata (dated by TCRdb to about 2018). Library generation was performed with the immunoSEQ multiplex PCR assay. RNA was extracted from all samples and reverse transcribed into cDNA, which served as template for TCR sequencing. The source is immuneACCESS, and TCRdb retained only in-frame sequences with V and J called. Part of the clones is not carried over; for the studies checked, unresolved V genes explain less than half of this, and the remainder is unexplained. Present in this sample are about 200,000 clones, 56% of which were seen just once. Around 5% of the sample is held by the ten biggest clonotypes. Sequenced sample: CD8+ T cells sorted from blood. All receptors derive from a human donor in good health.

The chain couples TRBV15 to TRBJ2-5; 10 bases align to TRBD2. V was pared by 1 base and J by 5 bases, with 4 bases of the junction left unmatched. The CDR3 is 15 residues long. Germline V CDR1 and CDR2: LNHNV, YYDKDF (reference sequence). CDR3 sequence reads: CATSRASGGAETQYF. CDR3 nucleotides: TGTGCCACCAGCAGAGCCAGCGGGGGGGCCGAGACCCAGTACTTC.

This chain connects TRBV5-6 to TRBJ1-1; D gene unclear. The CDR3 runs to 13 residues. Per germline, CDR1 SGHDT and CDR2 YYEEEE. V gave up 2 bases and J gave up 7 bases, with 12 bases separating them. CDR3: CASSLITAFEAFF. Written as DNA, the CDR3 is TGTGCCAGCAGCTTAATTACTGCCTTTGAAGCTTTCTTT. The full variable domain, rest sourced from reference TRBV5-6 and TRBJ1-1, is DAGVTQSPTHLIKTRGQQVTLRCSPKSGHDTVSWYQQALGQGPQFIFQYYEEEERQRGNFPDRFSGHQFPNYSSELNVNALLLGDSALYLCASSLITAFEAFFGQGTRLTVV.

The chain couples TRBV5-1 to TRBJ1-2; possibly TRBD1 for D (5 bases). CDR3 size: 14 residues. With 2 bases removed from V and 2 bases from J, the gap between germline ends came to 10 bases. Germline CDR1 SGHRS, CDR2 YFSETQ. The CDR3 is CASSFRDSNYGYTF. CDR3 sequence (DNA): TGCGCCAGCAGCTTCCGGGACTCCAACTATGGCTACACCTTC.

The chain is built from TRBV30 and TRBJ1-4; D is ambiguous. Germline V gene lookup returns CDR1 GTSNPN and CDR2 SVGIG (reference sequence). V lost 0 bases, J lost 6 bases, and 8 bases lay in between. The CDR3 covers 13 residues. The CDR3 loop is CAWSVTTDEKLFF. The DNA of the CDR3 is TGTGCCTGGAGTGTAACGACCGATGAAAAACTGTTTTTT.

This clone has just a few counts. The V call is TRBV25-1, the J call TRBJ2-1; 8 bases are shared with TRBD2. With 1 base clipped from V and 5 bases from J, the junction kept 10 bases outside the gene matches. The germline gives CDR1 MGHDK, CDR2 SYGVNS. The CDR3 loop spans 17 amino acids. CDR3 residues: CASSEWSGGLKNNEQFF. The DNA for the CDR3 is TGTGCCAGCAGTGAATGGTCGGGGGGGCTCAAGAACAATGAGCAGTTCTTC. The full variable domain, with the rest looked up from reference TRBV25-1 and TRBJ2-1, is EADIYQTPRYLVIGTGKKITLECSQTMGHDKMYWYQQDPGMELHLIHYSYGVNSTEKGDLSSESTVSRIRTEHFPLTLESARPSHTSQYLCASSEWSGGLKNNEQFFGPGTRLTVL.

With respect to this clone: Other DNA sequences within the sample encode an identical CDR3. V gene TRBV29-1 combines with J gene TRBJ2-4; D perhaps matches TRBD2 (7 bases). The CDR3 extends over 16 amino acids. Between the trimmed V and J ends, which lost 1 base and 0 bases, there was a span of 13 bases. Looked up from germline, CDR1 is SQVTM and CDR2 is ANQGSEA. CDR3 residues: CSVEGGGPLAKNIQYF. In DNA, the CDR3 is TGCAGCGTTGAAGGGGGGGGCCCCTTAGCCAAAAACATTCAGTACTTC.

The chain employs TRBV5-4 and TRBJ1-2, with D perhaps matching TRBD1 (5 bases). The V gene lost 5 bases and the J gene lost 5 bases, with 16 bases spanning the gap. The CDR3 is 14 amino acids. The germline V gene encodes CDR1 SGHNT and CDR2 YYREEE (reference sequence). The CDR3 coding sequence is TGTGCCAGCAGACGCGGTGGCTCAGGGTATGGCTACACCTTC. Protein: CASRRGGSGYGYTF.

CDR3 in amino acids: CASSSVGDSGNTEAFF. The DNA of the CDR3 is TGCGCCAGCAGCTCTGTTGGGGATTCAGGGAACACTGAAGCTTTCTTT. The chain carries TRBV5-1 and TRBJ1-1; D is unresolved. The V and J ends lost 3 bases and 1 base respectively, with 16 bases between them. Germline CDR1 reads SGHRS; CDR2 reads YFSETQ. CDR3 length: 16 amino acids.

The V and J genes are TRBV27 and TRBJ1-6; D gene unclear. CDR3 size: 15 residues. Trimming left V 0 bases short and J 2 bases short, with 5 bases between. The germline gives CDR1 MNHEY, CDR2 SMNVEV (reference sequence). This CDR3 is CASSLSGPYNSPLHF. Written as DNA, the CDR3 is TGTGCCAGCAGTTTATCCGGTCCCTATAATTCACCCCTCCACTTT.

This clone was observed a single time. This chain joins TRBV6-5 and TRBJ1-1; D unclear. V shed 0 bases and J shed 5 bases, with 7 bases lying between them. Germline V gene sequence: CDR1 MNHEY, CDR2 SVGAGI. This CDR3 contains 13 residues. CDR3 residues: CASSYSTGTEAFF. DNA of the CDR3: TGTGCCAGCAGTTACTCGACGGGGACTGAAGCTTTCTTT.

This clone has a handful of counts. CDR3 DNA: TGTGCCAGCAGCGCTTTCGGGTACACTGAAGCTTTCTTT. Residues: CASSAFGYTEAFF. The chain couples TRBV9 to TRBJ1-1, with unresolved D. This CDR3 is built from 13 residues. Germline assignment: CDR1 SGDLS and CDR2 YYNGEE. The V gene lost 3 bases and the J gene lost 3 bases, with 9 bases spanning the gap.

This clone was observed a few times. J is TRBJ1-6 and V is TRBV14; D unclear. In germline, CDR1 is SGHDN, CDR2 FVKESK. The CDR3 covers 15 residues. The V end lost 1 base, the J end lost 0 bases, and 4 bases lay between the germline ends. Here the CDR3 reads CASSQVGSYNSPLHF. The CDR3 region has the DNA TGTGCCAGCAGCCAAGTTGGCTCCTATAATTCACCCCTCCACTTT.

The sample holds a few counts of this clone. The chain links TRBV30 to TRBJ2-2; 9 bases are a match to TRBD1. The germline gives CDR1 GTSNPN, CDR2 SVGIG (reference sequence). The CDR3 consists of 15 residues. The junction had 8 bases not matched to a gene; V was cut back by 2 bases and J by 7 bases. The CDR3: CAWSPTGTGFGELFF. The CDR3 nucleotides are TGTGCCTGGAGTCCAACCGGGACAGGGTTCGGGGAGCTGTTTTTT.

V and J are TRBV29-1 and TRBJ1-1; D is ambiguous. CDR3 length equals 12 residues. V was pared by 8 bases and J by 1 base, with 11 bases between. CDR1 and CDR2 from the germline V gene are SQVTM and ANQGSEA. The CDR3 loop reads CSLGRRNTEAFF. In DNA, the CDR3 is TGCAGCCTTGGACGGAGGAACACTGAAGCTTTCTTT.

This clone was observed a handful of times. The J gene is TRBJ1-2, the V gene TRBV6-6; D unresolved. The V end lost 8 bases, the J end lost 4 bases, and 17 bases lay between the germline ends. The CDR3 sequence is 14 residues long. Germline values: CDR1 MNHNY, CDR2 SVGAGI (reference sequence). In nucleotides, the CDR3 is TGTGCCAGCCGCAAAGGAAGGGTACCCTATGGCTACACCTTC. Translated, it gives CASRKGRVPYGYTF.

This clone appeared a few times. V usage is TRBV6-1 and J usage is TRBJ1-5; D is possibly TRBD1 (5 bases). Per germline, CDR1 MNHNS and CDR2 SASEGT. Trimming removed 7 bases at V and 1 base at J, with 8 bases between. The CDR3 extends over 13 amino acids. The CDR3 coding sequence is TGTGCCAGCACCAGGGACAGCAATCAGCCCCAGCATTTT. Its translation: CASTRDSNQPQHF.

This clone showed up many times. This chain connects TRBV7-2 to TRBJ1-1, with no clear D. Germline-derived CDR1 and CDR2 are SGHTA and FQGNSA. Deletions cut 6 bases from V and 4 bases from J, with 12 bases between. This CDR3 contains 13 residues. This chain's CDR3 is CASSDPWGTEAFF. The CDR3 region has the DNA TGTGCCAGCAGTGACCCATGGGGCACTGAAGCTTTCTTT.

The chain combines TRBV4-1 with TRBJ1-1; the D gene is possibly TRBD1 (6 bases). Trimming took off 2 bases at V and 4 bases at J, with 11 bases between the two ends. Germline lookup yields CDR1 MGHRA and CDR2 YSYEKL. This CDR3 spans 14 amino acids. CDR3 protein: CASSQRQEGTEAFF. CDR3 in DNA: TGCGCCAGCAGCCAAAGACAGGAGGGCACTGAAGCTTTCTTT.

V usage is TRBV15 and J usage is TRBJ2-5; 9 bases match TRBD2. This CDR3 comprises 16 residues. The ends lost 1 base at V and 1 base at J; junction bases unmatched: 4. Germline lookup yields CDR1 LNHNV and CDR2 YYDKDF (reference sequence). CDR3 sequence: CATSRGASGAQETQYF. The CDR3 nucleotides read TGTGCCACCAGCAGAGGGGCTAGCGGGGCCCAAGAGACCCAGTACTTC.

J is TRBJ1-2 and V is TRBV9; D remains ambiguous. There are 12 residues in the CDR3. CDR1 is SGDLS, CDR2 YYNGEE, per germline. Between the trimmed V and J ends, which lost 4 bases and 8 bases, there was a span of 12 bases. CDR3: CASSPIQGGYTF. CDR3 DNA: TGTGCCAGCAGCCCCATTCAAGGAGGCTACACCTTC.

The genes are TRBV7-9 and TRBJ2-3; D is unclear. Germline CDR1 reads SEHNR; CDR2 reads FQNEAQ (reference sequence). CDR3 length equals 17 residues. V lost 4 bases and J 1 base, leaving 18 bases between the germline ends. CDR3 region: CASSSRTQSWGTDTQYF. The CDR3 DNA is TGTGCCAGCAGCTCCCGCACACAGTCCTGGGGCACAGATACGCAGTATTTT.

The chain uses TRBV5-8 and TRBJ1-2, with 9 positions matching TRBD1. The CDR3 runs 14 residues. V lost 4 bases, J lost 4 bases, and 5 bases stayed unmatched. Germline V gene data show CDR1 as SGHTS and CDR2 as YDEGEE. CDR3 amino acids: CASSIGQGSYGYTF. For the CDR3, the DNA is TGTGCCAGCAGCATCGGACAGGGGTCCTATGGCTACACCTTC.

CDR3 bases: TGTGCCAGCAGCTTAGGAGATAACACTGAAGCTTTCTTT. This gives the protein CASSLGDNTEAFF. This chain links TRBV7-6 with TRBJ1-1, with D uncertain. Germline assignment: CDR1 SGHVS and CDR2 FNYEAQ. Trimming removed 1 base at V and 2 bases at J, with 5 bases between. The CDR3 extends over 13 amino acids.

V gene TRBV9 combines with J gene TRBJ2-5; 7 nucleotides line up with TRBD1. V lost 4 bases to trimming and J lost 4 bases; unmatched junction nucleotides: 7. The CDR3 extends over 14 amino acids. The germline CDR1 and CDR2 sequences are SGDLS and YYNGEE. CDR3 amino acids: CASSKRGLAETQYF. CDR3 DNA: TGTGCCAGCAGCAAAAGGGGGCTTGCAGAGACCCAGTACTTC.

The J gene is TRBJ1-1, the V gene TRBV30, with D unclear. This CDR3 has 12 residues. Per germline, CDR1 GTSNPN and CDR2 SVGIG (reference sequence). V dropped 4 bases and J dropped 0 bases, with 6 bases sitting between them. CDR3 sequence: CAWNFLNTEAFF. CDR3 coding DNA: TGTGCCTGGAACTTTTTGAACACTGAAGCTTTCTTT.

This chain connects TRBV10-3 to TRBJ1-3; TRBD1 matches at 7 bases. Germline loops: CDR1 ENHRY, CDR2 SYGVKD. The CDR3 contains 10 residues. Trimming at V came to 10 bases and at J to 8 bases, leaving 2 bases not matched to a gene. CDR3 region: CATQGDTIYF. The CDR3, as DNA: TGTGCCACGCAGGGGGACACCATATATTTT.

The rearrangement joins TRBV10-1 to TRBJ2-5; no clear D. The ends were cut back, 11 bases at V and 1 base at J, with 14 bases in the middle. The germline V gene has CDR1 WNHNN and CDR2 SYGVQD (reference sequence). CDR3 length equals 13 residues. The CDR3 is CAGPKYVQETQYF. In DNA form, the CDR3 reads TGCGCCGGCCCTAAATATGTCCAAGAGACCCAGTACTTC.

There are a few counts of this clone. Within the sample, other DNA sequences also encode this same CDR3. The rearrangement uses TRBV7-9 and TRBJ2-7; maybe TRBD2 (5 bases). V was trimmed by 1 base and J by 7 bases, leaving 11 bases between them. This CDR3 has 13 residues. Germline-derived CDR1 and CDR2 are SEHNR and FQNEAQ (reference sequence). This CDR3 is CASSLVAGGEQYF. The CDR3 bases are TGTGCCAGCAGCTTAGTGGCGGGTGGTGAGCAGTACTTC.